This T cell receptor beta chain appears in the sequencing data of a study of graft-versus-host responses after intestinal transplantation. Overall study context: Recipients uniformly received anti-thymocyte globulin induction, followed by tacrolimus and steroids for around 3 years.

Note on this clone: Antigen unknown. Sequence at one end of the junction differs from germline and may be a read error.

The CDR3 covers 12 residues. Germline loops: CDR1 SGHAT, CDR2 FQNNGV. Using immunoSEQ multiplex PCR, the repertoire was profiled, and TCRdb retains in-frame clones only, with some absent. Of approximately 92,000 clones in the sample, around nine tenths were seen once. The chain uses TRBV11-2 and TRBJ2-7; D not resolved. The source is a human donor who received an intestinal transplant. Here the sequenced sample was unstimulated CD8+ T cells sorted from spleen or lymph node cells, taken before intestinal transplant. The CDR3 is CASSLPSDEQYF. CDR3 DNA sequence: TGTGCCAGCAGCTTACCCTCCGACGAGCAGTACTTC.